This T cell receptor beta chain was captured by sequencing in a study of cytomegalovirus exposure and HLA in healthy donors. Points from the study as a whole: About 180 TCR beta chains were listed as cytomegalovirus-associated. In a later analysis, at a false discovery rate of 0.05, roughly 17,000 TCR beta sequences matched HLA alleles.

V shed 8 bases and J shed 1 base, with 15 bases lying between them. The CDR3 totals 14 residues. Per the germline V gene, CDR1 is ENHRY and CDR2 is SYGVKD. About this clone itself: Its antigen is as yet unknown.

Regarding donors, all were healthy bone marrow donors. It was with 60 Vbeta and 13 Jbeta primers that the PCR ran. Original data processing: Roughly 10 million shared chains were among roughly 81 million unique TCR beta chains counted in a later analysis. The assay was immunoSEQ multiplex PCR, and TCRdb's table has in-frame clones only and misses some. For V, J and clone size, that table is used; D and trimming come from the DNA. The sample holds around 94,000 clones, roughly four fifths seen once. This TCR was sampled from a woman aged 55-75 years in good health and CMV-seropositive. Source material: PBMCs. This sequence joins TRBV10-3 and TRBJ2-7; TRBD1 is a possible D gene (6 bases). The CDR3: CAIAAQGPSYEQYF. CDR3 DNA: TGTGCCATCGCTGCACAGGGACCTTCCTACGAGCAGTACTTC.